These T cell receptor beta chains were read from a single sample in a study of blood T cell repertoires in COVID-19. Generated by immunoSEQ multiplex PCR, the TCRdb table keeps only in-frame clones and is missing some. This sample has some 150,000 clones, with approximately 89% found just once. Material for sequencing was peripheral blood. All receptors derive from a man in his 70s with acute or convalescent COVID-19. The CDR3 runs from the conserved cysteine through the conserved F or W. The order of the fields is V gene, D gene, J gene, clone size, CDR3 DNA, CDR3 protein. The D gene is left open where the match is weak. Size tells how often a clone was seen (once, few, many) or the class of an expanded clone, and some rows leave it out.

V: TRBV6-6
D: NA
J: TRBJ1-1
size: NA
DNA: TGTGCCAGCAGAAACACCAGGGAAACTGAAGCTTTCTTT
CDR3: CASRNTRETEAFF

V: TRBV4-1
D: NA
J: TRBJ1-2
size: NA
DNA: TGCGCCAGCAGCCAAGTGGAAAGGGGCCCAAAGGGCTACACCTTC
CDR3: CASSQVERGPKGYTF

V: TRBV15
D: NA
J: TRBJ1-1
size: NA
DNA: TGTGCCACCAGCAGAGATACGGGGGGAGCTTTCTTT
CDR3: CATSRDTGGAFF

V: TRBV5-1
D: NA
J: TRBJ2-7
size: few
DNA: TGCGCCAGCAGCTTGGAGTCAGGCAAGCAGTACTTC
CDR3: CASSLESGKQYF

V: TRBV21-1
D: NA
J: TRBJ2-4
size: NA
DNA: TGTGCCAGCAGCAAAGAGCGAAGGGGGGGTCAGTACTTC
CDR3: CASSKERRGGQYF

V: TRBV7-9
D: NA
J: TRBJ1-3
size: NA
DNA: TGTGCCAGCAGCTTTTCACAGGGTGGTGGAAACACCATATATTTT
CDR3: CASSFSQGGGNTIYF

V: TRBV10-3
D: NA
J: TRBJ1-6
size: once
DNA: TGTGCCATCAGTGATGACAGAAAAAATTCACCCCTCCACTTT
CDR3: CAISDDRKNSPLHF

V: TRBV19
D: TRBD2
J: TRBJ2-2
size: NA
DNA: TGTGCCAGTAGCCTCCTAGCGGGATCCACCGGGGAGCTGTTTTTT
CDR3: CASSLLAGSTGELFF

V: TRBV12-3/TRBV12-4
D: NA
J: TRBJ1-1
size: few
DNA: TGTGCCAGCAGTTTGCGGGGGACTGAAGCTTTCTTT
CDR3: CASSLRGTEAFF

V: TRBV7-6
D: NA
J: TRBJ2-3
size: NA
DNA: TGTGCCAGCAGCTTAGCGCTAGTCACAGATACGCAGTATTTT
CDR3: CASSLALVTDTQYF

V: TRBV7-9
D: NA
J: TRBJ1-1
size: NA
DNA: TGTGCCAGCAGCTTAGATCCCGGACACGCGTCTGAAGCTTTCTTT
CDR3: CASSLDPGHASEAFF

V: TRBV5-4
D: TRBD2
J: TRBJ2-5
size: medium-sized
DNA: TGTGCCAGCAGCCCTGGGGCTAGCGGGGGCCAAGAGACCCAGTACTTC
CDR3: CASSPGASGGQETQYF

V: TRBV27
D: TRBD2
J: TRBJ2-1
size: NA
DNA: TGTGCCAGCTCATGGACTAGCTCGAATGAGCAGTTCTTC
CDR3: CASSWTSSNEQFF

V: TRBV6-2/TRBV6-3
D: TRBD1
J: TRBJ2-5
size: NA
DNA: TGTGCCAGCAGTACTCCGGGACAGAAAGAGACCCAGTACTTC
CDR3: CASSTPGQKETQYF

V: TRBV16
D: NA
J: TRBJ1-5
size: NA
DNA: TGTGCCAGCAGCTCCAATACTAATCAGCCCCAGCATTTT
CDR3: CASSSNTNQPQHF

V: TRBV6-6
D: TRBD1
J: TRBJ1-2
size: NA
DNA: TGTGCCAGCAGTTACTCGGGACAGGGGGCCCGGGGCTACACCTTC
CDR3: CASSYSGQGARGYTF

V: TRBV9
D: NA
J: TRBJ2-1
size: NA
DNA: TGTGCCAGCAGCGCGGGACTGACTTACAATGAGCAGTTCTTC
CDR3: CASSAGLTYNEQFF

V: TRBV14
D: TRBD1
J: TRBJ1-3
size: NA
DNA: TGTGCCAGCAGCCTTCGACAGGGGGCTGGAAACACCATATATTTT
CDR3: CASSLRQGAGNTIYF

V: TRBV9
D: NA
J: TRBJ1-4
size: NA
DNA: TGTGCCAGCAGCGTAGGAGCAACTAATGAAAAACTGTTTTTT
CDR3: CASSVGATNEKLFF

V: TRBV6-5
D: TRBD1
J: TRBJ1-6
size: NA
DNA: TGTGCCAGCAGGGAGACAGGGAATTCACCCCTCCACTTT
CDR3: CASRETGNSPLHF

V: TRBV3-1/TRBV3-2
D: NA
J: TRBJ1-3
size: few
DNA: TGTGCCAGCAGCCAAGGGGCAGGCAGGGGAAACACCATATATTTT
CDR3: CASSQGAGRGNTIYF

V: TRBV19
D: NA
J: TRBJ1-2
size: NA
DNA: TGTGCCAGTAGTATAGCAGGGTTGGAATATGGCTACACCTTC
CDR3: CASSIAGLEYGYTF

V: TRBV5-1
D: TRBD2
J: TRBJ2-5
size: once
DNA: TGCGCCAGCTACCGACTAGCGGGGGGCACCTTAGGAGAGACCCAGTACTTC
CDR3: CASYRLAGGTLGETQYF